This T cell receptor beta chain was found in a study of T-cell reconstitution after alpha-beta-depleted transplantation in children. Study-wide points: Among T cells one year after transplant, newly produced cells accounted for most counts and diversity. Recipient T cells and thymic progenitors that survived were the source of the high TCRbeta diversity seen at day 60 in some patients. It was reported that alpha-beta T cells came from several hundred expanded graft clones (about two months after transplant).

Unique molecular identifiers were incorporated during preparation of the TCRbeta library. TCRdb reprocessed the PCR reads via MiXCR and lists one record per CDR3 protein. The profile shows a few hundred thousand distinct CDR3 sequences, about a quarter of them singletons. This clonotype was recorded a few times. The antigen remains unidentified. V was clipped by 1 base and J by 4 bases; unmatched bases: 7. Germline V CDR1 and CDR2: SGHAT, FQNNGV. CDR3 length equals 16 residues. The material sequenced was PBMCs, mostly from graft donor cells, taken 180 days after TCRalphabeta/CD19-depleted stem cell transplant. The sequence came from a male patient between 5 and 17 years old who had a stem cell transplant for acute lymphoblastic leukemia, so the T cells may come from the graft donor. The genes are TRBV11-2 and TRBJ2-7; TRBD2 matches at 10 bases. The CDR3 DNA sequence: TGTGCCAGCAGCTTAGCCCCTAGCGGGAGATCGTACGAGCAGTACTTC. It yields the protein CASSLAPSGRSYEQYF.